This T cell receptor beta chain appears in the sequencing data of a study of T cell repertoires in cytomegalovirus infection. The CDR3 loop spans 15 amino acids. V gave up 5 bases and J gave up 7 bases; unmatched junction bases: 9. Germline CDR1 is SGHRS and CDR2 is YFSETQ. TCRdb ran MiXCR on the reads and lists one entry per CDR3 protein. The sample lists 200,000 to 300,000 distinct CDR3 sequences, roughly 9% seen once, with roughly 15% in the top ten. This clonotype has ten or more counts. V is TRBV5-1 and J is TRBJ1-6; 7 nucleotides match TRBD1. The sample taken for sequencing was PBMCs. This sequence originates from a human donor in good health (CMV status not recorded). Some clones in this sample may be carry-over from other donors' samples. CDR3: CASRRDRASNSPLHF. CDR3 nucleotide sequence: TGCGCCAGCAGAAGGGACAGAGCTTCAAATTCACCCCTCCACTTT.